These T cell receptor beta chains were read from a single sample in a study of cytomegalovirus exposure and HLA in healthy donors. This table comes from immunoSEQ multiplex PCR, and its TCRdb copy is limited to in-frame clones, with some not included. The sample records around 140,000 clones, around 82% being singletons. Sequencing was carried out using PBMCs. These receptor sequences come from a man in his forties or fifties in good health and CMV-seronegative. Both conserved end residues are part of each CDR3. D genes are given only for firm matches. Clone size appears in some rows only: once, few, many, or a class for an expanded clone.

TRBJ1-5,NA,TRBV15,NA,CATSRAQGVDQPQHF
TRBJ1-5,NA,TRBV28,NA,CASSLISEGGPQHF
TRBJ2-6,NA,TRBV6-5,NA,CASSYAGSSGANVLTF
TRBJ1-4,NA,TRBV15,NA,CATSKAQGGTNEKLFF
TRBJ2-7,NA,TRBV18,NA,CASSPADYEQYF
TRBJ2-2,NA,TRBV5-4,NA,CASSLGQGTGELFF
TRBJ2-2,NA,TRBV7-9,NA,CASSPPGGLGLFF
TRBJ2-6,NA,TRBV19,NA,CASRSSGANVLTF
TRBJ1-2,few,TRBV19,NA,CASSTPQGYYGYTF
TRBJ2-2,once,TRBV29-1,NA,CSVDRENTGELFF
TRBJ2-7,NA,TRBV13,TRBD1,CASSSPGQGYEQYF
TRBJ1-2,NA,TRBV29-1,NA,CSVVLNQIYTF
TRBJ2-7,NA,TRBV29-1,TRBD1,CSVDFGTGGSEQYF
TRBJ2-1,NA,TRBV4-1,TRBD1,CASSPGQGGYNEQFF
TRBJ1-2,few,TRBV4-1,TRBD1,CASSHPTGGLNYGYTF
TRBJ2-4,NA,TRBV6-1,TRBD2,CASSEILAGSKNIQYF
TRBJ2-1,once,TRBV9,NA,CASSAGGSGSYNEQFF
TRBJ1-1,few,TRBV6-1,NA,CASRQEAFF
TRBJ1-1,NA,TRBV10-1,NA,CASRVWSTEAFF
TRBJ1-1,few,TRBV6-5,TRBD1,CASRTGTANTEAFF
TRBJ2-7,NA,TRBV6-1,TRBD1,CASSALQGGSSYEQYF
TRBJ2-1,NA,TRBV6-5,NA,CASLGGGRNEQFF
TRBJ1-1,NA,TRBV5-6,NA,CASSRALRDTEAFF
TRBJ1-1,NA,TRBV15,NA,CATSRDLGGHTFF
TRBJ1-2,once,TRBV29-1,NA,CSVGLPSRAGPNYGYTF
TRBJ1-1,NA,TRBV11-3,NA,CASSQRQDRWGNTEAFF
TRBJ2-1,NA,TRBV9,NA,CASSVAGASYNEQFF
TRBJ1-6,NA,TRBV5-4,NA,CASSLDGSSSGVSPLHF
TRBJ2-5,NA,TRBV30,NA,CAWKADSRETQYF
TRBJ2-3,NA,TRBV11-2,NA,CASSLGGAGTVGQSTQYF
TRBJ2-7,NA,TRBV7-6,TRBD1,CASSLQGPEQYF
TRBJ2-3,NA,TRBV6-6,NA,CASSSRHPTDTQYF
TRBJ2-2,NA,TRBV11-3,NA,CASSLGPGELFF